These T cell receptor beta chains were read from a single sample in a study of CD8+ T cells in alopecia areata. Assay: immunoSEQ multiplex PCR; the TCRdb copy retains only in-frame clones and omits some. The table shows 150,000 or so clones, with approximately 87% occurring only once. Source: CD8+ T cells sorted from blood, taken at week 0. The source of these receptors is a human donor with alopecia areata. The CDR3 runs from the conserved cysteine through the conserved F or W. The D gene is left open where the match is weak. Some rows have no size entry. The others give once, few or many, or a class for an expanded clone.

DNA: TGCGCCAGCAGCTTCGTGGATGGCGGGGACAGGGGCCTCGAGGAGACCCAGTACTTC
CDR3: CASSFVDGGDRGLEETQYF
D: TRBD1
size: NA
V: TRBV5-1
J: TRBJ2-5

DNA: TGTGCCAGCAGAGACGTAGGGACATTCTACGAGCAGTACTTC
CDR3: CASRDVGTFYEQYF
D: NA
size: NA
V: TRBV27
J: TRBJ2-7

DNA: TGTGCCAGCACCCCCGACAGGGTTTGGAGTGAAGCTTTCTTT
CDR3: CASTPDRVWSEAFF
D: TRBD1
size: NA
V: TRBV6-5
J: TRBJ1-1

DNA: TGTGCCAGCAGTTACACAGGGGGCGCGGATGAGCAGTTCTTC
CDR3: CASSYTGGADEQFF
D: TRBD1
size: NA
V: TRBV6-5
J: TRBJ2-1

DNA: TGTGCCAGCAGTTCGATCGATAGAAGGGTGAAAAACATTCAGTACTTC
CDR3: CASSSIDRRVKNIQYF
D: NA
size: NA
V: TRBV27
J: TRBJ2-4

DNA: TGTGCCAGCAGCGTAGACCTGGGTATCTACGAGCAGTACTTC
CDR3: CASSVDLGIYEQYF
D: NA
size: NA
V: TRBV9
J: TRBJ2-7

DNA: TGTGCCAGCAGCTTGCGACCAGCATGGATGAACACTGAAGCTTTCTTT
CDR3: CASSLRPAWMNTEAFF
D: NA
size: NA
V: TRBV5-6
J: TRBJ1-1

DNA: TGTGCCAGCAGACTAGCGGGATCACCTGGCGAGCAGTTCTTC
CDR3: CASRLAGSPGEQFF
D: TRBD2
size: NA
V: TRBV27
J: TRBJ2-1

DNA: TGCGCCAGCAGCCCGGGACAGATAATCTCTGGGGCCAACGTCCTGACTTTC
CDR3: CASSPGQIISGANVLTF
D: TRBD1
size: NA
V: TRBV4-1
J: TRBJ2-6

DNA: TGTGCCAGCATGGGGGTGCGGGGGAGGGTCACTGAAGCTTTCTTT
CDR3: CASMGVRGRVTEAFF
D: NA
size: NA
V: TRBV19
J: TRBJ1-1

DNA: TGCGCCAGCAGTGCCGGGGGGTCCTACGAGCAGTACTTC
CDR3: CASSAGGSYEQYF
D: TRBD2
size: NA
V: TRBV10-2
J: TRBJ2-7

DNA: TGTGCCAGCAGCCTTAGCGGGAGCACCGGGGAGCTGTTTTTT
CDR3: CASSLSGSTGELFF
D: TRBD2
size: NA
V: TRBV11-2
J: TRBJ2-2

DNA: TGTGCCAGCAGCTTAGTCCCTAGCGGGTGGGAGACCCAGTACTTC
CDR3: CASSLVPSGWETQYF
D: TRBD2
size: few
V: TRBV7-2
J: TRBJ2-5

DNA: TGTGCCAGCAGCCGAACGGGGGATGAAGCTTTCTTT
CDR3: CASSRTGDEAFF
D: NA
size: NA
V: TRBV27
J: TRBJ1-1

DNA: TGTGCCTGGGGAAACGGCGCCACGAACACCGGGGAGCTGTTTTTT
CDR3: CAWGNGATNTGELFF
D: NA
size: NA
V: TRBV30
J: TRBJ2-2

DNA: TGTGCCAGCAGCCAGATATCGGACGAATCCTACGAGCAGTACTTC
CDR3: CASSQISDESYEQYF
D: NA
size: NA
V: TRBV14
J: TRBJ2-7

DNA: TGTGCCAGCCTTTACCATGAGCAGTTCTTC
CDR3: CASLYHEQFF
D: NA
size: NA
V: TRBV2
J: TRBJ2-1

DNA: TGTGCCAGTAGTACCGCCGGGACTAGCGGGCCCGATACCTACGAGCAGTACTTC
CDR3: CASSTAGTSGPDTYEQYF
D: TRBD2
size: NA
V: TRBV19
J: TRBJ2-7

DNA: TGCGCCAGCAGCCCTCGACACCAGACTAGCGGGACCTACAATGAGCAGTTCTTC
CDR3: CASSPRHQTSGTYNEQFF
D: TRBD2
size: NA
V: TRBV4-1
J: TRBJ2-1

DNA: TGTGCCAGCAGTTCGGCCAGGGGGGTGGAGACCCAGTACTTC
CDR3: CASSSARGVETQYF
D: NA
size: NA
V: TRBV6-5
J: TRBJ2-5

DNA: TGTGCCAGCAGTGGGGGGGCCGGGAATCAGCCCCAGCATTTT
CDR3: CASSGGAGNQPQHF
D: NA
size: NA
V: TRBV5-6
J: TRBJ1-5

DNA: TGTGCCAGCAGCTTAAGGCGGGGGGGCCTTCAAGATCCAGATACGCAGTATTTT
CDR3: CASSLRRGGLQDPDTQYF
D: TRBD2
size: NA
V: TRBV7-8
J: TRBJ2-3

DNA: TGTGCCAGCCCGGACTCTGGAAACACCATATATTTT
CDR3: CASPDSGNTIYF
D: NA
size: NA
V: TRBV2
J: TRBJ1-3

DNA: TGTGCCAGCAGCTTAGAGACCGGGGAGCTGTTTTTT
CDR3: CASSLETGELFF
D: NA
size: once
V: TRBV7-9
J: TRBJ2-2

DNA: TGTGCCAGCATTGGGCAGGGGAACTATGGCTACACCTTC
CDR3: CASIGQGNYGYTF
D: NA
size: NA
V: TRBV27
J: TRBJ1-2

DNA: TGTGCCAGCAGGGGGAGGGAGTCTTTCTTT
CDR3: CASRGRESFF
D: NA
size: NA
V: TRBV2
J: TRBJ1-1

DNA: TGCAGTGCTACCAGTGGACCGCAGTATTTT
CDR3: CSATSGPQYF
D: NA
size: NA
V: TRBV20-1
J: TRBJ2-3

DNA: TGTGCCAGCAGTTTGGGGACAGGGCCCACTGAAGCTTTCTTT
CDR3: CASSLGTGPTEAFF
D: TRBD1
size: NA
V: TRBV27
J: TRBJ1-1

DNA: TGTGCCAGCAGCCAGGGGACGTACGAGCAGTACTTC
CDR3: CASSQGTYEQYF
D: NA
size: NA
V: TRBV5-6
J: TRBJ2-7

DNA: TGTGCCAGCAGCTTCCAGGGGGCCTCCTACGAGCAGTACTTC
CDR3: CASSFQGASYEQYF
D: TRBD1
size: NA
V: TRBV11-2
J: TRBJ2-7